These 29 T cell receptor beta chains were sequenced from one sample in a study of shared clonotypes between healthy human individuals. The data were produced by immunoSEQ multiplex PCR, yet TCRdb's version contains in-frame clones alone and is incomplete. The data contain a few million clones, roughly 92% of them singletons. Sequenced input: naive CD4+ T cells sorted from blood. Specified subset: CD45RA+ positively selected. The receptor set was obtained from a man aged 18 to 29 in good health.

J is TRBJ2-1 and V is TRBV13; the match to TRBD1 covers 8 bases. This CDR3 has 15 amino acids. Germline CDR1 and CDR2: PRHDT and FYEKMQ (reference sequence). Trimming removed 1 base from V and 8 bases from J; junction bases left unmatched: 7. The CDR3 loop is CASSLADRGVDEQFF. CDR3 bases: TGTGCCAGCAGCTTAGCCGACAGGGGTGTCGATGAGCAGTTCTTC.

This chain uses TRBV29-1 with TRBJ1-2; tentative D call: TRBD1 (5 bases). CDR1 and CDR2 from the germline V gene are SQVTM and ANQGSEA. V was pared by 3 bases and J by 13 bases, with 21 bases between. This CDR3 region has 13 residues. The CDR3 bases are TGCAGCGTTGAGGAGGGTTCGATGGGGGATTCCACCTTC. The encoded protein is CSVEEGSMGDSTF.

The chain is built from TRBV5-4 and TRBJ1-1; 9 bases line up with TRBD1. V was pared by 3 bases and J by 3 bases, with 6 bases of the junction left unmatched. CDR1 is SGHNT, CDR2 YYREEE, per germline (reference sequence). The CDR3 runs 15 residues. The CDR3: CASSSPTGGDTEAFF. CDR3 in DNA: TGTGCCAGCAGCTCCCCGACAGGGGGGGACACTGAAGCTTTCTTT. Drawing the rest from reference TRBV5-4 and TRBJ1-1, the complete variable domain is ETGVTQSPTHLIKTRGQQVTLRCSSQSGHNTVSWYQQALGQGPQFIFQYYREEENGRGNFPPRFSGLQFPNYSSELNVNALELDDSALYLCASSSPTGGDTEAFFGQGTRLTVV.

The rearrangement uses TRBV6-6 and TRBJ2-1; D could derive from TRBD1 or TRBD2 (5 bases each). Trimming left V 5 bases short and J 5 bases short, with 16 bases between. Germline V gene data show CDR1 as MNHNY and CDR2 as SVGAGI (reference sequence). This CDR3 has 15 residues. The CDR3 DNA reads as TGTGCCAGCAGTAGTGGGCGGGTAGGGGACAATGAGCAGTTCTTC. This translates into CASSSGRVGDNEQFF.

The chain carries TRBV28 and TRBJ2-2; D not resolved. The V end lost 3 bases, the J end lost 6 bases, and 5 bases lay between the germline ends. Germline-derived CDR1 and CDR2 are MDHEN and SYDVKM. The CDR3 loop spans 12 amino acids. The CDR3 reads CASSLVAGELFF. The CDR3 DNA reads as TGTGCCAGCAGTTTGGTAGCCGGGGAGCTGTTTTTT.

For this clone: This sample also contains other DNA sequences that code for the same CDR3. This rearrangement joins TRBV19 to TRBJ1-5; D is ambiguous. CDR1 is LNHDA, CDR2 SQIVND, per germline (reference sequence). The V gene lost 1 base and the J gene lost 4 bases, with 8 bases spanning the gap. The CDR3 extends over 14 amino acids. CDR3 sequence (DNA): TGTGCCAGTAGTATAGTAAAGGGTAATCAGCCCCAGCATTTT. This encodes CASSIVKGNQPQHF. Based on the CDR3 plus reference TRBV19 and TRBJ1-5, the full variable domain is DGGITQSPKYLFRKEGQNVTLSCEQNLNHDAMYWYRQDPGQGLRLIYYSQIVNDFQKGDIAEGYSVSREKKESFPLTVTSAQKNPTAFYLCASSIVKGNQPQHFGDGTRLSIL.

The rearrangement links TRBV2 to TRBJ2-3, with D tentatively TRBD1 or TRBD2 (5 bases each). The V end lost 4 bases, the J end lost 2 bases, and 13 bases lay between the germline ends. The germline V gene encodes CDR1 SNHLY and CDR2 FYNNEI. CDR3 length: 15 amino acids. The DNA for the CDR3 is TGTGCCAGCAGTGCCGGGGACCGAACCACAGATACGCAGTATTTT. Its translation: CASSAGDRTTDTQYF.

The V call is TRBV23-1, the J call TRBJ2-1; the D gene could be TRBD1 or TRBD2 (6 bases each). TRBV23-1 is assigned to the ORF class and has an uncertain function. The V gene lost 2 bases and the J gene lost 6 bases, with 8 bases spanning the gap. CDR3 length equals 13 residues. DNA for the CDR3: TGCGCCAGCAGTCAAGAGGGGGGCAATGAGCAGTTCTTC. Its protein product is CASSQEGGNEQFF.

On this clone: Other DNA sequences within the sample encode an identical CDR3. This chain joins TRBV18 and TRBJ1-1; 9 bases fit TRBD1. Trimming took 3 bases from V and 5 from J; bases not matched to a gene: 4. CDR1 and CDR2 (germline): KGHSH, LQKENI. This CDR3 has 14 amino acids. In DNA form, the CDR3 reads TGTGCCAGCTCACCCGGACAGGGGAGGACTGAAGCTTTCTTT. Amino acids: CASSPGQGRTEAFF.

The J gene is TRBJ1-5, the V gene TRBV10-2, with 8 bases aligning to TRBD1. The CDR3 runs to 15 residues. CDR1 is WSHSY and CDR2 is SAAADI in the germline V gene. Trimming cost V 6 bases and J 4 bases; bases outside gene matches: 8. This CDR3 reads CASRGGQGENQPQHF. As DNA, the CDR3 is TGCGCCAGCAGGGGCGGACAGGGCGAAAATCAGCCCCAGCATTTT.

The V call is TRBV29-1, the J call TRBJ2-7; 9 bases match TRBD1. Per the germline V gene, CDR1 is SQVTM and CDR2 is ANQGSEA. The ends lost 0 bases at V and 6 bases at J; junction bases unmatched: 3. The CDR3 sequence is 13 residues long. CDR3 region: CSVEEGQGSEQYF. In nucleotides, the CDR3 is TGCAGCGTTGAAGAGGGACAGGGTTCCGAGCAGTACTTC.

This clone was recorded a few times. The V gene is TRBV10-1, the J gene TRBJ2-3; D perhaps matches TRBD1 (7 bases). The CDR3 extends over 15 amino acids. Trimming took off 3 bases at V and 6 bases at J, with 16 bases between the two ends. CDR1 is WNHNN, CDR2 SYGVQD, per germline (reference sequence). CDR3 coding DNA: TGCGCCAGCAGTGAAGCAGGGGGGAACTCCGATACGCAGTATTTT. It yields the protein CASSEAGGNSDTQYF.

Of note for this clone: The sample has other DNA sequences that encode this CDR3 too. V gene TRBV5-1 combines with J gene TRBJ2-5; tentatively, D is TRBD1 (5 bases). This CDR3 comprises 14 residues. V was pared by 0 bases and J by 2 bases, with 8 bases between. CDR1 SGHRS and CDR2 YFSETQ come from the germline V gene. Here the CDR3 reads CASSLERGQETQYF. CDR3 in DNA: TGCGCCAGCAGCTTGGAAAGGGGTCAAGAGACCCAGTACTTC.

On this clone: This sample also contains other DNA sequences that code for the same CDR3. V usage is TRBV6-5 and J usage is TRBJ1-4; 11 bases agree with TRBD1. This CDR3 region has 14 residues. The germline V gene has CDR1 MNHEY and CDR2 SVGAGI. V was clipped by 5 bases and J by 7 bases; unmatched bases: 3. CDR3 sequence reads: CASSRDRGGEKLFF. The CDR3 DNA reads TGTGCCAGCAGTCGGGACAGGGGGGGTGAAAAACTGTTTTTT.

CDR3 amino acids: CATSVRQGAADTQYF. DNA for the CDR3: TGTGCCACCAGCGTCAGACAGGGGGCGGCAGATACGCAGTATTTT. This chain connects TRBV15 to TRBJ2-3; the match to TRBD1 covers 10 bases. Germline loops: CDR1 LNHNV, CDR2 YYDKDF (reference sequence). The CDR3 covers 15 residues. Trimming removed 5 bases from V and 4 bases from J; junction bases left unmatched: 6.

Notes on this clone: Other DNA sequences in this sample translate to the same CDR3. As DNA, the CDR3 is TGTGCCAGCAGCTTAGGACAGGGGGCAGGGCAGCCCCAGCATTTT. Protein product: CASSLGQGAGQPQHF. V gene TRBV5-6 combines with J gene TRBJ1-5; 11 nucleotides align to TRBD1. The CDR3 extends over 15 amino acids. Germline-derived CDR1 and CDR2 are SGHDT and YYEEEE. V shed 2 bases, J shed 7 bases, and the junction held 5 bases outside the gene matches. Full variable domain (rest looked up from reference TRBV5-6 and TRBJ1-5): DAGVTQSPTHLIKTRGQQVTLRCSPKSGHDTVSWYQQALGQGPQFIFQYYEEEERQRGNFPDRFSGHQFPNYSSELNVNALLLGDSALYLCASSLGQGAGQPQHFGDGTRLSIL.

The CDR3 here is CASSLSGTGLYEQYF. The CDR3 DNA sequence: TGCGCCAGCAGCTTATCCGGGACAGGCCTCTACGAGCAGTACTTC. V and J are TRBV5-1 and TRBJ2-7, with TRBD1 matching 8 bases. This CDR3 region has 15 residues. J gave up 3 bases and V 2 bases, and 7 bases lay outside the gene matches. CDR1 is SGHRS and CDR2 is YFSETQ in the germline V gene. Full variable domain (remainder filled in from reference TRBV5-1 and TRBJ2-7): KAGVTQTPRYLIKTRGQQVTLSCSPISGHRSVSWYQQTPGQGLQFLFEYFSETQRNKGNFPGRFSGRQFSNSRSEMNVSTLELGDSALYLCASSLSGTGLYEQYFGPGTRLTVT.

CDR3 residues: CASSLVQGYGYTF. The CDR3 DNA reads TGTGCCAGCAGCTTAGTTCAGGGCTATGGCTACACCTTC. The genes are TRBV7-9 and TRBJ1-2; D is perhaps TRBD1 (5 bases). Trimming shortened V by 1 base and J by 4 bases, and 7 bases separated the two germline ends. The germline V gene encodes CDR1 SEHNR and CDR2 FQNEAQ (reference sequence). There are 13 residues in the CDR3.

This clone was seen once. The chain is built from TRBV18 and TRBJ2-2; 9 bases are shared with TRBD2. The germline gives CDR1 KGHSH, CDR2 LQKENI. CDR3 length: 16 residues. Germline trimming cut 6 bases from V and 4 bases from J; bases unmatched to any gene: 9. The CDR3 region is CASSFPTSGSTGELFF. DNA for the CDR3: TGTGCCAGCTCCTTCCCGACTAGCGGTTCCACCGGGGAGCTGTTTTTT.

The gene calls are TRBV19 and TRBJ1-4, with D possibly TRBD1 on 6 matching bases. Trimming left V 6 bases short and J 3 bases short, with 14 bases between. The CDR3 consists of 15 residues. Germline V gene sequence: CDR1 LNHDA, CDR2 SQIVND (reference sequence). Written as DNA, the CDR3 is TGTGCCAGTAGACCTACAGGGTTGGCTAATGAAAAACTGTTTTTT. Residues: CASRPTGLANEKLFF.

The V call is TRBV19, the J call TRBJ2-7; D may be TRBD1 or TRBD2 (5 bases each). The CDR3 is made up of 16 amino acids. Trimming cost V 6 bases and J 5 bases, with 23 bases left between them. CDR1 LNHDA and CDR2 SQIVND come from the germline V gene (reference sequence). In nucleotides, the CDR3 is TGTGCCAGTAGGGACTCCACCAGCTCCAAAGGGGACGAGCAGTACTTC. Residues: CASRDSTSSKGDEQYF.

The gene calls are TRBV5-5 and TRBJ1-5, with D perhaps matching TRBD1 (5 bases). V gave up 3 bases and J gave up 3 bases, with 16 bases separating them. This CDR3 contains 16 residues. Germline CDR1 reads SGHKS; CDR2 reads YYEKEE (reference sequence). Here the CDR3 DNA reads TGTGCCAGCAGCTCGGACGGGGCCAGACCCAATCAGCCCCAGCATTTT. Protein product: CASSSDGARPNQPQHF.

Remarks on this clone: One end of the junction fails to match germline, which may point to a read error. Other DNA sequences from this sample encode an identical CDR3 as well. The CDR3 protein is CASSESPGNTIYF. CDR3 in DNA: TGCGCCAGCAGCGAGTCTCCTGGAAACACCATATATTTT. This chain connects TRBV10-1 to TRBJ1-3; D remains ambiguous. CDR3 size: 13 residues. Germline V gene data show CDR1 as WNHNN and CDR2 as SYGVQD (reference sequence).

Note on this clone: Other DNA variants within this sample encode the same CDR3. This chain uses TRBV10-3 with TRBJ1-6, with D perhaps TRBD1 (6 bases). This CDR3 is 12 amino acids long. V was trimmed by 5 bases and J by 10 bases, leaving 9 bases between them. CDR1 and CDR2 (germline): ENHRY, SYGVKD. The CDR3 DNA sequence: TGTGCCATCAGTCCAGGGGACTCACCCCTCCACTTT. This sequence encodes CAISPGDSPLHF.

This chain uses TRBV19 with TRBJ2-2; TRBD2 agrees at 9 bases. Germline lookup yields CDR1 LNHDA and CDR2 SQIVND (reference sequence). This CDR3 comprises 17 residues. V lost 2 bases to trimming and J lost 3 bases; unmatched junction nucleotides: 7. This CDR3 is CASSIWASGAYTGELFF. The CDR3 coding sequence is TGTGCCAGTAGTATATGGGCTAGCGGGGCCTACACCGGGGAGCTGTTTTTT.

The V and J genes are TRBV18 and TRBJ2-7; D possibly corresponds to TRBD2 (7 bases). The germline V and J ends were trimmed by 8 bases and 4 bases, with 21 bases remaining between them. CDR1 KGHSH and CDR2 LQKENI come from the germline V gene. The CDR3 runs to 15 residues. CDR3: CASRVSGGEKYEQYF. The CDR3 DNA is TGTGCCAGCCGCGTATCGGGGGGCGAGAAGTACGAGCAGTACTTC.

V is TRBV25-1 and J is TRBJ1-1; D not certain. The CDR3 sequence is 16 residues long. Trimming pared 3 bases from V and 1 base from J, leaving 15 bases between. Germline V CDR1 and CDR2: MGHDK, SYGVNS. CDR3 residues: CASSDRLVLKNTEAFF. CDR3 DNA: TGTGCCAGCAGTGATCGTCTAGTCCTCAAGAACACTGAAGCTTTCTTT.

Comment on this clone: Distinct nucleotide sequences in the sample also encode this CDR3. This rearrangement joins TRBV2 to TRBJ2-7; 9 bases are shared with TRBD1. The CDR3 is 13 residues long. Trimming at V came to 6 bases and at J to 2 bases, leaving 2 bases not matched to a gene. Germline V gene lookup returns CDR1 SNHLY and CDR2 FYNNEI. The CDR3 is CASRGQGPYEQYF. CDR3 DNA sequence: TGTGCCAGCAGGGGACAGGGTCCCTACGAGCAGTACTTC.

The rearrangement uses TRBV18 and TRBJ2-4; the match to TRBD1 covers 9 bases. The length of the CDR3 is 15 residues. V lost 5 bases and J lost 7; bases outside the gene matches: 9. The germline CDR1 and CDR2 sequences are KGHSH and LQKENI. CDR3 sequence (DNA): TGTGCCAGCTCATCACAGGGGGCGAAATTGAACATTCAGTACTTC. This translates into CASSSQGAKLNIQYF. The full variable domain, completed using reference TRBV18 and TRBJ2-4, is NAGVMQNPRHLVRRRGQEARLRCSPMKGHSHVYWYRQLPEEGLKFMVYLQKENIIDESGMPKERFSAEFPKEGPSILRIQQVVRGDSAAYFCASSSQGAKLNIQYFGAGTRLSVL.